These 18 T cell receptor beta chains share one sample of origin, sequenced in a study of tumor-infiltrating lymphocytes in primary liver carcinoma. TCR beta cDNA was prepared out of about 530 ng total RNA by means of a constant-region primer. Three nested multiplex PCR rounds, a slightly modified ARM-PCR, produced the libraries for TCR beta. Investigators reported that the first two PCR rounds, at 10 cycles each, used TRBV1-TRBV30 forward primers with a C-beta reverse primer. MiXCR, run by TCRdb on the multiplex PCR reads, gives a single entry per CDR3 protein. The sample contains about 210,000 distinct CDR3 sequences, roughly 61% of which appear only once. The blood RNA (from unsorted whole blood) was obtained, and germline DNA was also extracted. The specimen sequenced was peripheral blood. These receptor sequences come from a woman aged 60 to 75 with primary liver carcinoma and hepatitis B virus infection.

Worth noting for this clonotype: Lacking the conserved final phenylalanine or tryptophan, this CDR3 likely reflects a read error. The J gene is TRBJ2-1, the V gene TRBV11-3; D is perhaps TRBD1 or TRBD2 (5 bases each). Trimming cost V 7 bases and J 0 bases, with 16 bases left between them. Germline lookup yields CDR1 SGHNT and CDR2 YENEEA. CDR3 length equals 16 residues. The CDR3 is CASNRGTSTSYNEQFV. DNA for the CDR3: TGTGCCAGCAACAGAGGGACCTCAACCTCCTACAATGAGCAGTTCGTC.

This chain uses TRBV4-2 with TRBJ1-5; TRBD1 matches at 7 bases. The junction had 12 bases not matched to a gene; V was cut back by 7 bases and J by 6 bases. Germline V gene lookup returns CDR1 LGHNA and CDR2 YNFKEQ. The CDR3 extends over 15 amino acids. CDR3 in DNA: TGTGCCAGCAACCAGCGACAGGGACTTCGTCAGCCCCAGCATTTT. The encoded protein is CASNQRQGLRQPQHF.

This chain links TRBV5-1 with TRBJ2-3, with D unclear. CDR3 length: 16 residues. The V end was cut by 0 bases, the J end by 4 bases, with 15 bases between. Per germline, CDR1 SGHRS and CDR2 YFSETQ. The CDR3 nucleotides are TGCGCCAGCAGCTTGGAACCCGGAGCCGCCTCAGATACGCAGTATTTT. Translating gives CASSLEPGAASDTQYF.

This clonotype has just a few counts. A much more abundant neighbour one base away suggests this may be a read error. This chain connects TRBV4-1 to TRBJ1-1; D is possibly TRBD1 (5 bases). Looked up from germline, CDR1 is MGHRA and CDR2 is YSYEKL. The CDR3 consists of 17 residues. Trimming removed 1 base from V and 1 base from J, with 16 bases in between. CDR3 protein: CASSQVWQGSGNTEAFF. The CDR3 DNA sequence: TGCGCCAGCAGCCAAGTGTGGCAGGGTTCAGGGAACACTGAAGCTTTCTTT.

This clonotype was seen just once. At one boundary the junction diverges from the germline segment, which might be a read error. This rearrangement joins TRBV11-2 to TRBJ1-1; D unresolved. The CDR3 is made up of 15 amino acids. Germline V gene data show CDR1 as SGHAT and CDR2 as FQNNGV. The CDR3 protein is CASSFLTGSNTEAIF. DNA of the CDR3: TGTGCCAGCAGCTTCCTCACCGGTTCAAACACTGAAGCTATCTTT. Based on the CDR3 plus reference TRBV11-2 and TRBJ1-1, the full variable domain is EAGVAQSPRYKIIEKRQSVAFWCNPISGHATLYWYQQILGQGPKLLIQFQNNGVVDDSQLPKDRFSAERLKGVDSTLKIQPAKLEDSAVYLCASSFLTGSNTEAIFGQGTRLTVV.

Details on this clonotype: One end of the junction fails to match germline, which may point to a read error. The V and J genes are TRBV29-1 and TRBJ2-5; 9 bases line up with TRBD2. The length of the CDR3 is 14 residues. Germline values: CDR1 SQVTM, CDR2 ANQGSEA. The CDR3 nucleotides are TGCGGCGTTGATTATCCTAGCGGGAATGAGACCCAGTACTTC. Residues: CGVDYPSGNETQYF.

The V and J genes are TRBV4-1 and TRBJ1-2; D is undetermined. Germline CDR1 is MGHRA and CDR2 is YSYEKL. The CDR3 sequence is 11 residues long. Trimming cost V 6 bases and J 4 bases, with 6 bases left between them. DNA of the CDR3: TGCGCCAGCAGTGAGAGCTATGGCTACACCTTC. It specifies CASSESYGYTF.

As regards this clonotype: The junction and the germline gene differ at one end; a read error may be behind it. The V call is TRBV12-3 or TRBV12-4, the J call TRBJ2-7; D is ambiguous. The CDR3 loop spans 13 amino acids. The chain's CDR3 is CASSLDISYEQYF. The CDR3 nucleotides are TGTGCCAGCAGTTTAGACATCTCCTACGAGCAGTATTTC.

Ten or more counts support this clonotype. V is TRBV6-1 and J is TRBJ2-1; TRBD2 agrees at 11 bases. The CDR3 runs 17 residues. J was trimmed by 3 bases and V by 8 bases; bases with no gene match: 12. Looked up from germline, CDR1 is MNHNS and CDR2 is SASEGT. CDR3 loop: CASGRWVAGGFYNEQFF. DNA of the CDR3: TGTGCCAGCGGCCGTTGGGTAGCGGGAGGGTTCTACAATGAGCAGTTCTTC.

Comment on this clonotype: This could be a read error, since a much larger clone is one nucleotide away. This rearrangement joins TRBV12-3 or TRBV12-4 to TRBJ2-1; possibly TRBD1 for D (6 bases). There are 13 residues in the CDR3. V lost 6 bases and J 9 bases, leaving 15 bases between the germline ends. CDR3 residues: CASSYKGVVEQFF. CDR3 sequence (DNA): TGTGCCAGCAGCTACAAGGGGGTTGTTGAGCAGTTCTTC.

In this sample, this clonotype is medium-sized (0.01 to 0.1%). The chain uses TRBV11-1 and TRBJ2-7; 7 bases match TRBD1. CDR3 length equals 15 residues. V was clipped by 4 bases and J by 1 base; unmatched bases: 7. Per the germline V gene, CDR1 is SGHAT and CDR2 is FQDESV (reference sequence). The CDR3 here is CASSYLQGPSYEQYF. Written as DNA, the CDR3 is TGTGCCAGCAGCTACCTACAGGGGCCGTCCTACGAGCAGTACTTC.

This clonotype showed up just once. As DNA, the CDR3 is TGTGCCAGCAGCCAATATGGGACCTCCTATGGCTACACCTTC. As protein: CASSQYGTSYGYTF. This sequence joins TRBV16 and TRBJ1-2, with a tentative D call TRBD1 (5 bases). Looked up from germline, CDR1 is KGHSY and CDR2 is FQNENV. The CDR3 is made up of 14 amino acids. V gave up 1 base and J gave up 4 bases, with 10 bases separating them.

This sequence joins TRBV29-1 and TRBJ2-7; D is undetermined. V lost 4 bases to trimming and J lost 5 bases, with 9 bases between them. There are 11 residues in the CDR3. Germline V gene data show CDR1 as SQVTM and CDR2 as ANQGSEA. In nucleotides, the CDR3 is TGCAGCGTTGTGGTCGTGAACGAGCAGTACTTC. This gives the protein CSVVVVNEQYF.

To note about this clonotype: The junction departs from germline at one end; a sequencing error may be responsible. This chain connects TRBV7-9 to TRBJ2-7, with TRBD1 matching 7 bases. The CDR3 spans 14 residues. Looked up from germline, CDR1 is SEHNR and CDR2 is FQNEAQ (reference sequence). The CDR3, as DNA: TGTGCCAGCAGCTTAGCGGGACAGACCTACGAGCAGCACTTC. Encoded protein: CASSLAGQTYEQHF.

The V and J genes are TRBV5-1 and TRBJ2-3; a possible D gene is TRBD2 (5 bases). The CDR3 is made up of 16 amino acids. In germline, CDR1 is SGHRS, CDR2 YFSETQ. CDR3: CVTPSLGSGSTDTQYF. The CDR3 coding sequence is TGCGTCACCCCTAGCCTGGGCAGCGGAAGCACAGATACGCAGTATTTT.

This clonotype was detected ten times or more. The V gene is TRBV6-6, the J gene TRBJ2-7, with D unclear. The CDR3 sequence is 11 residues long. V shed 5 bases and J shed 4 bases, with 6 bases lying between them. Per germline, CDR1 MNHNY and CDR2 SVGAGI (reference sequence). This CDR3 is CASSIRYEQYF. DNA of the CDR3: TGTGCCAGCAGTATTCGTTACGAGCAGTACTTC.

Worth noting for this clonotype: This may arise from a read error, as a much more abundant clone is one base away. The chain combines TRBV29-1 with TRBJ2-6; 7 nucleotides agree with TRBD1. The CDR3 runs 13 residues. Per germline, CDR1 SQVTM and CDR2 ANQGSEA. The CDR3 sequence: CSVVVTGADVLTF. In DNA form, the CDR3 reads TGCAGCGTTGTAGTAACAGGGGCCGACGTCCTGACTTTC. Filled out from reference TRBV29-1 and TRBJ2-6, the complete variable domain reads SAVISQKPSRDICQRGTSLTIQCQVDSQVTMMFWYRQQPGQSLTLIATANQGSEATYESGFVIDKFPISRPNLTFSTLTVSNMSPEDSSIYLCSVVVTGADVLTFGAGSRLTVL.

V is TRBV11-1 and J is TRBJ2-3, with 12 bases matching TRBD2. The germline V gene has CDR1 SGHAT and CDR2 FQDESV (reference sequence). Losses at the gene ends were 1 base for V and 5 bases for J; bases not matched to a gene: 7. The CDR3 is made up of 17 amino acids. CDR3 in amino acids: CASSLGSSSGRGDTQYF. In DNA, the CDR3 is TGTGCCAGCAGCTTAGGATCGTCTAGCGGGAGGGGAGATACGCAGTATTTT.